A single sample gave rise to the 26 T cell receptor beta chains below, sequenced in a study of T cell changes during pregnancy in multiple sclerosis. TCRdb keeps only in-frame clones here, not all; method: immunoSEQ multiplex PCR. Among about 36,000 clones listed, 75% to 95% were seen once. Sequencing used CD4+ T cells from peripheral blood mononuclear cells, obtained in the second trimester of pregnancy. These receptor sequences come from a female donor in good health, enrolled as a control in a pregnancy study.

This chain links TRBV5-1 with TRBJ2-3; D may be TRBD1 (6 bases). Deletions cut 4 bases from V and 4 bases from J, with 10 bases between. This CDR3 is built from 13 residues. In germline, CDR1 is SGHRS, CDR2 YFSETQ. CDR3: CASSIQGSDTQYF. As DNA, the CDR3 is TGCGCCAGCAGCATACAGGGTTCAGATACGCAGTATTTT. The full variable domain, in which reference TRBV5-1 and TRBJ2-3 provide the parts outside the CDR3, is KAGVTQTPRYLIKTRGQQVTLSCSPISGHRSVSWYQQTPGQGLQFLFEYFSETQRNKGNFPGRFSGRQFSNSRSEMNVSTLELGDSALYLCASSIQGSDTQYFGPGTRLTVL.

This clone was seen more than once but under ten times. CDR3 sequence: CASSYKGGGLAGLHNEQFF. The CDR3 bases are TGTGCCAGCAGCTATAAGGGGGGCGGACTAGCGGGACTTCACAATGAGCAGTTCTTC. The J gene is TRBJ2-1, the V gene TRBV11-2, with TRBD2 identical over 12 bases. Germline assignment: CDR1 SGHAT and CDR2 FQNNGV. J lost 5 bases, V lost 4 bases, and 15 bases had no gene match. The CDR3 has 19 residues.

J is TRBJ1-2 and V is TRBV19; D is possibly TRBD1 (6 bases). Trimming shortened V by 3 bases and J by 4 bases, and 15 bases separated the two germline ends. This CDR3 is built from 15 residues. Germline-derived CDR1 and CDR2 are LNHDA and SQIVND (reference sequence). For the CDR3, the DNA is TGTGCCAGTAGTATCCAAACAGGGAGTCCCTATGGCTACACCTTC. This encodes CASSIQTGSPYGYTF.

DNA for the CDR3: TGCGCCAGCAGCCAAGAAACAGGTGGGGTCTACGAGCAGTACTTC. Translation gives CASSQETGGVYEQYF. The rearrangement joins TRBV4-1 to TRBJ2-7, with D maybe TRBD1 (5 bases). V lost 0 bases to trimming and J lost 3 bases, with 12 bases between them. The CDR3 runs to 15 residues. Germline CDR1 is MGHRA and CDR2 is YSYEKL.

This clone is labeled medium-sized. This chain links TRBV30 with TRBJ1-2; D unresolved. This CDR3 is built from 14 residues. V lost 1 base and J 4 bases, leaving 13 bases between the germline ends. Germline-derived CDR1 and CDR2 are GTSNPN and SVGIG (reference sequence). The CDR3 sequence is CAWSGALLLYGYTF. CDR3 coding DNA: TGTGCCTGGAGTGGGGCGTTACTCCTCTATGGCTACACCTTC.

The rearrangement links TRBV28 to TRBJ2-7; 7 bases agree with TRBD1. The CDR3 totals 14 residues. The germline V gene encodes CDR1 MDHEN and CDR2 SYDVKM. V was clipped by 3 bases and J by 3 bases; unmatched bases: 5. The CDR3 DNA reads TGTGCCAGCAGTTTCTCAGACAGGGACTACGAGCAGTACTTC. Protein: CASSFSDRDYEQYF. The entire variable domain, with the rest obtained from reference TRBV28 and TRBJ2-7, is as follows: DVKVTQSSRYLVKRTGEKVFLECVQDMDHENMFWYRQDPGLGLRLIYFSYDVKMKEKGDIPEGYSVSREKKERFSLILESASTNQTSMYLCASSFSDRDYEQYFGPGTRLTVT.

This sequence joins TRBV2 and TRBJ2-4; a possible D gene is TRBD2 (6 bases). Trimming stripped 4 bases from V and 11 bases from J, with 12 bases between. CDR1 and CDR2 from the germline V gene are SNHLY and FYNNEI. This CDR3 has 12 residues. This CDR3 reads CASSGSGVLQYF. The CDR3 region has the DNA TGTGCCAGCAGTGGTTCGGGGGTCCTTCAGTACTTC.

The J gene is TRBJ1-3, the V gene TRBV7-2; D perhaps matches TRBD1 (5 bases). CDR3 length equals 15 residues. The V gene's germline CDR1 is SGHTA and CDR2 FQGNSA. Trimming removed 5 bases at V and 0 bases at J, with 11 bases between. The CDR3 here is CASSLSTASGNTIYF. The CDR3 DNA follows: TGTGCCAGCAGCCTTTCGACAGCCTCTGGAAACACCATATATTTT.

V and J are TRBV5-4 and TRBJ1-2; a weak D match, TRBD1 (5 bases). The V gene's germline CDR1 is SGHNT and CDR2 YYREEE (reference sequence). The CDR3 loop spans 14 amino acids. The V end was cut by 0 bases, the J end by 4 bases, with 10 bases between. CDR3 DNA sequence: TGTGCCAGCAGCTTGGGGGGCCAAATCTATGGCTACACCTTC. Translating it yields CASSLGGQIYGYTF.

The CDR3 is CASSWTGPIRGYTF. The CDR3 DNA is TGTGCCAGCAGCTGGACAGGGCCGATTAGGGGCTACACCTTC. The rearrangement links TRBV5-5 to TRBJ1-2, with 8 bases aligning to TRBD1. The germline V gene has CDR1 SGHKS and CDR2 YYEKEE (reference sequence). There are 14 residues in the CDR3. The trim removed 3 bases at V and 8 bases at J, leaving 9 bases unmatched.

The gene calls are TRBV28 and TRBJ2-2; possible D gene TRBD1, 5 bases. This CDR3 has 15 amino acids. Germline CDR1 is MDHEN and CDR2 is SYDVKM. Between the trimmed V and J ends, which lost 10 bases and 4 bases, there was a span of 19 bases. CDR3 protein: CATLDTRWGTGELFF. The CDR3 DNA is TGTGCCACCCTGGACACTCGGTGGGGCACCGGGGAGCTGTTTTTT.

This chain joins TRBV19 and TRBJ2-3, with D perhaps matching TRBD1 (5 bases). CDR3 length: 15 amino acids. The V and J ends lost 7 bases and 4 bases respectively, with 18 bases between them. CDR1 is LNHDA and CDR2 is SQIVND in the germline V gene (reference sequence). The CDR3 DNA reads as TGTGCCAGTAATACAGGAGCCCTGGGCGCAGATACGCAGTATTTT. Protein sequence: CASNTGALGADTQYF.

This chain joins TRBV27 and TRBJ1-1; no firm D call. The V end lost 8 bases, the J end lost 1 base, and 8 bases lay between the germline ends. This CDR3 has 12 residues. CDR1 is MNHEY and CDR2 is SMNVEV in the germline V gene (reference sequence). This CDR3 is CASGLRNTEAFF. DNA for the CDR3: TGTGCCAGCGGTCTCAGGAACACTGAAGCTTTCTTT.

This rearrangement joins TRBV27 to TRBJ1-2; D gene uncertain. The germline CDR1 and CDR2 sequences are MNHEY and SMNVEV (reference sequence). The CDR3 length is 13 residues. Trimming took 3 bases from V and 1 from J, leaving 6 bases between them. The CDR3: CASSLRFNYGYTF. The CDR3 nucleotides read TGTGCCAGCAGTTTGAGGTTTAACTATGGCTACACCTTC.

This clone has just one count. The rearrangement links TRBV6-6 to TRBJ1-2; 7 positions match TRBD1. Germline V lookup: CDR1 MNHNY, CDR2 SVGAGI (reference sequence). This CDR3 comprises 13 residues. V lost 5 bases, J lost 8 bases, and 8 bases stayed unmatched. The CDR3 region is CASSQDRVVGYTF. CDR3 nucleotides: TGTGCCAGCAGTCAAGACAGGGTGGTAGGCTACACCTTC.

This chain links TRBV18 with TRBJ1-3; 7 bases are shared with TRBD1. This CDR3 is 17 amino acids long. The V gene's germline CDR1 is KGHSH and CDR2 LQKENI. After removal of 8 bases from V and 2 bases from J, the junction contained 15 bases not matched to a gene. The CDR3 region has the DNA TGTGCCAGCGGACAGGTGCCGGACGTCGTCGCTGGAAACACCATATATTTT. This encodes CASGQVPDVVAGNTIYF.

This clone was picked up one time. The chain combines TRBV2 with TRBJ2-2, with D unclear. From germline, CDR1 is SNHLY and CDR2 FYNNEI. The CDR3 loop spans 13 amino acids. V dropped 3 bases and J dropped 5 bases, with 7 bases sitting between them. The CDR3 reads CASSEITTGELFF. CDR3 sequence (DNA): TGTGCCAGCAGTGAGATAACTACCGGGGAGCTGTTTTTT.

The chain joins TRBV10-3 to TRBJ1-1; D unclear. This CDR3 is built from 17 residues. Per the germline V gene, CDR1 is ENHRY and CDR2 is SYGVKD. Deletions cut 2 bases from V and 1 base from J, with 17 bases between. The CDR3 bases are TGTGCCATCAGTGAGGATGGGTCCCTGGAGGGGAACACTGAAGCTTTCTTT. Translating gives CAISEDGSLEGNTEAFF.

The V and J genes are TRBV9 and TRBJ2-3, with D unresolved. Germline CDR1 SGDLS, CDR2 YYNGEE. The CDR3 totals 14 residues. V was trimmed by 0 bases and J by 6 bases, leaving 11 bases between them. The CDR3 DNA follows: TGTGCCAGCAGCGTAGACCCGTCCAGGGATACGCAGTATTTT. Its protein product is CASSVDPSRDTQYF.

This sequence joins TRBV7-9 and TRBJ2-5, with 10 bases that match TRBD2. The V gene end was trimmed by 0 bases and the J gene end by 6 bases; junction bases not matched to a gene: 10. Germline V gives CDR1 SEHNR, CDR2 FQNEAQ (reference sequence). This CDR3 is built from 17 residues. The CDR3 nucleotides are TGTGCCAGCAGCTTAGCCCCCCTGGCTAGCGGGAGTCAGACCCAGTACTTC. This gives the protein CASSLAPLASGSQTQYF.

J is TRBJ2-3 and V is TRBV5-6, with TRBD1 matching over 7 bases. The V and J ends lost 4 bases and 6 bases, in that order; junction bases with no gene match: 8. CDR3 length: 14 residues. In germline, CDR1 is SGHDT, CDR2 YYEEEE. In DNA, the CDR3 is TGTGCCAGCAGCGCCTTCAGGGGGAAGGATACGCAGTATTTT. This gives the protein CASSAFRGKDTQYF.

Remarks on this clone: Germline and junction disagree at one end, which may indicate a read error. This chain connects TRBV6-5 to TRBJ2-7; unclear D gene. The V gene's germline CDR1 is MNHEY and CDR2 SVGAGI. CDR3 size: 15 residues. CDR3 residues: CASSYSRSGNYGQYF. CDR3 nucleotides: TGTGCCAGCAGTTACTCAAGGAGTGGAAACTACGGGCAGTACTTC.

The rearrangement uses TRBV18 and TRBJ2-1; no clear D. The CDR3 has 14 residues. V was clipped by 2 bases and J by 5 bases, with 10 bases between them. Germline V lookup: CDR1 KGHSH, CDR2 LQKENI. The CDR3 DNA follows: TGTGCCAGCTCACCAGAACTACTCAACAATGAGCAGTTCTTC. This gives the protein CASSPELLNNEQFF.

The chain links TRBV15 to TRBJ2-1; tentatively, D is TRBD2 (6 bases). There are 15 residues in the CDR3. V lost 5 bases and J lost 7, with 18 bases in between. Germline assignment: CDR1 LNHNV and CDR2 YYDKDF (reference sequence). Written as DNA, the CDR3 is TGTGCCACCAGCGGGGACTCTCCGACCAGGAATGAGCAGTTCTTC. Translation: CATSGDSPTRNEQFF.

J is TRBJ2-4 and V is TRBV2, with D unresolved. This CDR3 is 14 amino acids long. Trimming took 3 bases from V and 0 from J, leaving 6 bases between them. Per the germline V gene, CDR1 is SNHLY and CDR2 is FYNNEI. CDR3 sequence reads: CASSELLAKNIQYF. Written as DNA, the CDR3 is TGTGCCAGCAGTGAGTTACTAGCCAAAAACATTCAGTACTTC.

V gene TRBV6-1 combines with J gene TRBJ1-1; TRBD1 matches at 12 bases. CDR1 and CDR2 from the germline V gene are MNHNS and SASEGT. J was trimmed by 2 bases and V by 6 bases; bases with no gene match: 1. CDR3 length: 14 amino acids. Written as DNA, the CDR3 is TGTGCCAGCAGGGGACAGGGGGCAAACACTGAAGCTTTCTTT. Encoded protein: CASRGQGANTEAFF.